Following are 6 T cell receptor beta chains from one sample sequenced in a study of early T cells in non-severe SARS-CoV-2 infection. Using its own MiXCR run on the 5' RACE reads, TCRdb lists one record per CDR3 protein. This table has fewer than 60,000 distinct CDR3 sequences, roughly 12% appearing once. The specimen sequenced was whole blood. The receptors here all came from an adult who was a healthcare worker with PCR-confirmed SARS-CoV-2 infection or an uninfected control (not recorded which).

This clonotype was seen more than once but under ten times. The CDR3 here is CASSLAGPGANVLTF. CDR3 bases: TGCGCCAGCAGCTTGGCAGGGCCCGGGGCCAACGTCCTGACTTTC. The gene calls are TRBV5-1 and TRBJ2-6, with D possibly being TRBD1 (5 bases). Trimming pared 0 bases from V and 4 bases from J, leaving 8 bases between. Germline assignment: CDR1 SGHRS and CDR2 YFSETQ. The CDR3 runs to 15 residues.

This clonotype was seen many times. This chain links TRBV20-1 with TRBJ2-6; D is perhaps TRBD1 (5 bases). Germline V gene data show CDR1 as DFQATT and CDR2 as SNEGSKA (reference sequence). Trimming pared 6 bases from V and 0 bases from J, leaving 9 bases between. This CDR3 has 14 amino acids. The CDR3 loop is CSAPGHSGANVLTF. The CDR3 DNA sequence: TGCAGTGCCCCAGGGCACTCTGGGGCCAACGTCCTGACTTTC.

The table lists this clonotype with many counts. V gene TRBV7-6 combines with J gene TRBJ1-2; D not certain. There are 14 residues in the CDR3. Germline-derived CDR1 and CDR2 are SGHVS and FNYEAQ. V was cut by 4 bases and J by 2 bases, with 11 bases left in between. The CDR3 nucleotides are TGTGCCAGCAGCTCCCAGTTGGGCAACTATGGCTACACCTTC. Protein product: CASSSQLGNYGYTF.

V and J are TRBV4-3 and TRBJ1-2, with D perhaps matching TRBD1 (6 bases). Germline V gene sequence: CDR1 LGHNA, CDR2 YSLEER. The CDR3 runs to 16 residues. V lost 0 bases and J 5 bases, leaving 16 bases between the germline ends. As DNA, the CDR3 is TGCGCCAGCAGCCAAGATGCAACAGGGTATATTTATGGCTACACCTTC. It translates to CASSQDATGYIYGYTF.

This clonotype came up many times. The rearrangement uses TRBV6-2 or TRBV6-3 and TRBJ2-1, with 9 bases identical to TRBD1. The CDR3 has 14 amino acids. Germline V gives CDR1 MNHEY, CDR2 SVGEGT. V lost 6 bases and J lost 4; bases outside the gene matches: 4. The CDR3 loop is CASRPGQGYNEQFF. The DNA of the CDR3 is TGTGCCAGCAGGCCGGGACAGGGATACAATGAGCAGTTCTTC.

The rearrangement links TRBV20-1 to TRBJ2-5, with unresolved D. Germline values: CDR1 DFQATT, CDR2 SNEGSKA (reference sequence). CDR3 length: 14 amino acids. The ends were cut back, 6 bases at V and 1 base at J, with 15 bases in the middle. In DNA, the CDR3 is TGCAGTGCCGTGGCGTGGCGGCTCCAAGAGACCCAGTACTTC. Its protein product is CSAVAWRLQETQYF.